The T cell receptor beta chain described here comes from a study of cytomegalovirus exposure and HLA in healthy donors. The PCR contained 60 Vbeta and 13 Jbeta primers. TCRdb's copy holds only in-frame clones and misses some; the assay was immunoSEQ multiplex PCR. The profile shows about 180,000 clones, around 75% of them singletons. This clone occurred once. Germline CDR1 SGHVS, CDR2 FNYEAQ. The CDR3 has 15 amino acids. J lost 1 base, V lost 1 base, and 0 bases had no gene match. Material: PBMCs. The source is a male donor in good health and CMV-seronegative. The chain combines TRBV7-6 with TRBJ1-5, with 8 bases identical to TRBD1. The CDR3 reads CASSLGDRSNQPQHF. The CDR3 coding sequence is TGTGCCAGCAGCTTAGGGGACAGGAGCAATCAGCCCCAGCATTTT. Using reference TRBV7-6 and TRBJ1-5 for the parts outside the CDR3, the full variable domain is GAGVSQSPRYKVTKRGQDVALRCDPISGHVSLYWYRQALGQGPEFLTYFNYEAQQDKSGLPNDRFSAERPEGSISTLTIQRTEQRDSAMYRCASSLGDRSNQPQHFGDGTRLSIL.